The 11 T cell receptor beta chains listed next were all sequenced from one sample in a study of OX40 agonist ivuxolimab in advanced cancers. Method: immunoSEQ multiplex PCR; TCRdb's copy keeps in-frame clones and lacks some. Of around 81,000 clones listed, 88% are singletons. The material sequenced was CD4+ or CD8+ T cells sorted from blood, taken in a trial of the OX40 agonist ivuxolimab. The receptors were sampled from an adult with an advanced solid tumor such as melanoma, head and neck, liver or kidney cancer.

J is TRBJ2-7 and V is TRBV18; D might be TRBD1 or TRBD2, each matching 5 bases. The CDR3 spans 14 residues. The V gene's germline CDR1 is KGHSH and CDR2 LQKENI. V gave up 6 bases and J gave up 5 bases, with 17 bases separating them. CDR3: CASSLAGTRDEQYF. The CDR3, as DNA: TGTGCCAGCTCCCTGGCTGGGACCCGGGACGAGCAGTACTTC. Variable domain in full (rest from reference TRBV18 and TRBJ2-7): NAGVMQNPRHLVRRRGQEARLRCSPMKGHSHVYWYRQLPEEGLKFMVYLQKENIIDESGMPKERFSAEFPKEGPSILRIQQVVRGDSAAYFCASSLAGTRDEQYFGPGTRLTVT.

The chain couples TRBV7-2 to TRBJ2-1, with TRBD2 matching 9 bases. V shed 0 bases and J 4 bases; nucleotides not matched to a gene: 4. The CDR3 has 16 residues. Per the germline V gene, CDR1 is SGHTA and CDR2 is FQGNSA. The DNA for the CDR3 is TGTGCCAGCAGCTTAGCGGGAGCGGGAGGATACAATGAGCAGTTCTTC. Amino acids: CASSLAGAGGYNEQFF.

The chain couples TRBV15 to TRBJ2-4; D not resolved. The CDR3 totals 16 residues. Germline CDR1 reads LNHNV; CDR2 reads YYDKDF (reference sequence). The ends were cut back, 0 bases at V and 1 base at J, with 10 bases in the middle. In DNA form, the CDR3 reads TGTGCCACCAGCAGAGAGGTTGTGGCTGCCAAAAACATTCAGTACTTC. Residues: CATSREVVAAKNIQYF.

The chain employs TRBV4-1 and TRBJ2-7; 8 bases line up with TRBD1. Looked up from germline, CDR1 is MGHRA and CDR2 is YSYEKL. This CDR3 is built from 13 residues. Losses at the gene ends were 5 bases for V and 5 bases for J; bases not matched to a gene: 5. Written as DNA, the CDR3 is TGCGCCAGCAGCGGTGGACAGGGCGACGAGCAGTACTTC. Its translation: CASSGGQGDEQYF.

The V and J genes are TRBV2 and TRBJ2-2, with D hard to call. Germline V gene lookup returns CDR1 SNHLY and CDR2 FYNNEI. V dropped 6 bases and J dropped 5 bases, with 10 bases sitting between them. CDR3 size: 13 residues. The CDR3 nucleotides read TGTGCCAGCAGGGGCAGTTCAACCGGGGAGCTGTTTTTT. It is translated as CASRGSSTGELFF.

The CDR3 sequence: CASSLAVPQETQYF. CDR3 bases: TGCGCCAGCAGCTTGGCCGTGCCCCAAGAGACCCAGTACTTC. This chain joins TRBV5-1 and TRBJ2-5, with D unresolved. The V gene lost 0 bases and the J gene lost 1 base, with 7 bases spanning the gap. CDR1 is SGHRS, CDR2 YFSETQ, per germline. The CDR3 is made up of 14 amino acids.

CDR3 sequence (DNA): TGTGCCAGCAGTGAACCGTACCTAGATTCTAACTATGGCTACACCTTC. This codes for CASSEPYLDSNYGYTF. The rearrangement joins TRBV2 to TRBJ1-2; D unclear. The CDR3 covers 16 residues. The germline V gene has CDR1 SNHLY and CDR2 FYNNEI. V was clipped by 2 bases and J by 0 bases, with 13 bases between them.

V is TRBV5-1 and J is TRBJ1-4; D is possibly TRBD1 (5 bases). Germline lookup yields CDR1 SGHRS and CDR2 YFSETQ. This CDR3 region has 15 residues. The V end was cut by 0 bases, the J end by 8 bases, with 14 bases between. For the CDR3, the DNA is TGCGCCAGCAGCTTGGCCGCGACAGTTGGGGAAAAACTGTTTTTT. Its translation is CASSLAATVGEKLFF.

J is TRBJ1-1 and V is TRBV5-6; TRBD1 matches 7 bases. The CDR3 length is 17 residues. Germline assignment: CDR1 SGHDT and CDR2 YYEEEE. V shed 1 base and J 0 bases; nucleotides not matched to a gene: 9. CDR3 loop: CASSLLRTGTLNTEAFF. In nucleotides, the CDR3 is TGTGCCAGCAGCTTGCTCCGGACAGGAACTTTGAACACTGAAGCTTTCTTT. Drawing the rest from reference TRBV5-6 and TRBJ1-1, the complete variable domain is DAGVTQSPTHLIKTRGQQVTLRCSPKSGHDTVSWYQQALGQGPQFIFQYYEEEERQRGNFPDRFSGHQFPNYSSELNVNALLLGDSALYLCASSLLRTGTLNTEAFFGQGTRLTVV.

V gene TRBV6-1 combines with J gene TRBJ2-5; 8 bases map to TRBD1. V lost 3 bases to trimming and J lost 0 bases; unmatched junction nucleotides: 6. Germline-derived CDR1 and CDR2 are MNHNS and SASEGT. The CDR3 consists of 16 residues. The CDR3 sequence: CASSDGTGNYQETQYF. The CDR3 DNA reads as TGTGCCAGCAGTGATGGGACAGGTAACTACCAAGAGACCCAGTACTTC.

In DNA form, the CDR3 reads TGTGCCAGCAGCTTAAGTGGGATGAGCACAGATACGCAGTATTTT. This encodes CASSLSGMSTDTQYF. The chain recombines TRBV7-9 with TRBJ2-3; D is unclear. Trimming shortened V by 2 bases and J by 0 bases, and 9 bases separated the two germline ends. The CDR3 consists of 15 residues. Germline CDR1 and CDR2: SEHNR and FQNEAQ (reference sequence).